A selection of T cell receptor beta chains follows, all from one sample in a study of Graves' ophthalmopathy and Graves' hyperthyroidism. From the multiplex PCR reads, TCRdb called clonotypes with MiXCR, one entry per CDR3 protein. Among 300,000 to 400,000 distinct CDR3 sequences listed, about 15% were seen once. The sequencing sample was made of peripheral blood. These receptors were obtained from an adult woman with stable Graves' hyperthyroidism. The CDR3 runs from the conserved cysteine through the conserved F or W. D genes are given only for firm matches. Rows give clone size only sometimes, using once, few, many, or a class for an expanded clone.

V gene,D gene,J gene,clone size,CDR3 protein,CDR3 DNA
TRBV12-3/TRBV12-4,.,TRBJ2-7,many,CASSPSPWGYEQYF,TGTGCCAGCAGCCCTTCGCCTTGGGGCTACGAGCAGTACTTC
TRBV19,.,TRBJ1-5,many,CASSIPLGQPQHF,TGTGCCAGTAGTATCCCGCTTGGGCAGCCCCAGCATTTT
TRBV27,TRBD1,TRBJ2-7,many,CASSDRDREVGHEQYF,TGTGCCAGCAGCGACCGGGACAGGGAAGTGGGCCACGAGCAGTACTTC
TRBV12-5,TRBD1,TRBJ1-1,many,CASGFAGGTEAFF,TGTGCTAGTGGTTTTGCAGGGGGCACTGAAGCTTTCTTT
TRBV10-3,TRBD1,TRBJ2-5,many,CAIRAGGDVQETQYF,TGTGCCATCAGGGCAGGGGGAGATGTCCAAGAGACCCAGTACTTC
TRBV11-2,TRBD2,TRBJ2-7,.,CASSFTTTSGREYYEQYF,TGTGCCAGCAGCTTCACAACCACAAGCGGGAGGGAATACTACGAGCAGTACTTC
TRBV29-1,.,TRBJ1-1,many,CSVETQGTEAFF,TGCAGCGTTGAGACCCAGGGCACTGAAGCTTTCTTT
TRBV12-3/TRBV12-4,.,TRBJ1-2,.,CASRFQGGDYGYTF,TGTGCCAGCAGATTCCAGGGTGGAGACTATGGCTACACCTTC
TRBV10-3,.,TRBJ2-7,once,CASHPALSYEQYF,TGTGCCTCCCACCCGGCGCTATCCTACGAGCAGTACTTC
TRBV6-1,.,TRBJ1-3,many,CATTFSGNTIYF,TGTGCCACCACCTTCTCTGGAAACACCATATATTTT
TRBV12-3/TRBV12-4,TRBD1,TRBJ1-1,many,CASNPGQGYTEAFF,TGTGCCAGCAACCCGGGACAGGGTTATACTGAAGCTTTCTTT
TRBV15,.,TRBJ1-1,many,CATSSNTGLNTEAFF,TGTGCCACCAGCAGCAATACAGGGTTGAACACTGAAGCTTTCTTT
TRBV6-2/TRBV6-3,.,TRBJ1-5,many,CASSRGGYSNQPQHF,TGTGCCAGCAGCCGGGGTGGGTATAGCAATCAGCCCCAGCATTTT
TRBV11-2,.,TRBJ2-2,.,CASSFRKKAGNTGELFF,TGTGCCAGCAGTTTCCGAAAAAAGGCGGGTAACACCGGGGAGCTGTTTTTT
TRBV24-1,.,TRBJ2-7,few,CATSDWGRTSSYEQYF,TGTGCCACCAGTGATTGGGGGCGGACGAGCTCCTACGAGCAGTACTTC
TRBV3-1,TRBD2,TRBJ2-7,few,CASSQTGTTYYEQYF,TGTGCCAGCAGCCAAACCGGGACTACCTACTACGAGCAGTACTTC
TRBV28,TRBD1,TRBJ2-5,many,CASSPDRGVGQETQYF,TGTGCCAGCAGTCCCGACAGGGGGGTGGGCCAAGAGACCCAGTACTTC
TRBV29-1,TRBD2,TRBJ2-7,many,CSVEQAGHYKQYF,TGCAGCGTTGAGCAAGCGGGGCATTACAAGCAGTACTTC
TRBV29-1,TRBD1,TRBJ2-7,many,CSVEGTGINEQYF,TGCAGCGTTGAAGGGACAGGGATAAACGAGCAGTACTTC
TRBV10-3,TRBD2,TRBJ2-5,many,CAISVASGSLKTQYF,TGTGCCATCAGTGTGGCTAGCGGGAGCCTAAAGACCCAGTACTTC
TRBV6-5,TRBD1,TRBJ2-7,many,CASSYYRDRVYEQYF,TGTGCCAGCAGTTACTACCGGGACAGGGTTTACGAGCAGTACTTC
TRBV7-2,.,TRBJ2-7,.,CASSLVTGFPYEQYF,TGTGCCAGCAGCTTAGTTACAGGGTTTCCCTACGAGCAGTACTTC
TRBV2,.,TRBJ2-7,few,CASRVGEQYF,TGTGCCAGCCGCGTGGGCGAGCAGTACTTC
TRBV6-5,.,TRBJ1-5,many,CASHPGTNQPQHF,TGTGCCAGTCACCCGGGGACCAATCAGCCCCAGCATTTT
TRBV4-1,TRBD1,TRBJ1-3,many,CASSQVRYRGPGNTIYF,TGCGCCAGCAGCCAAGTACGGTACAGGGGGCCTGGAAACACCATATATTTT
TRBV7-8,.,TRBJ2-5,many,CASSPGVETQYF,TGTGCCAGCAGCCCGGGAGTAGAGACCCAGTACTTC
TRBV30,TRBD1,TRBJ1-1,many,CAWSRTGSIFMNTEAFF,TGTGCCTGGAGCCGGACAGGGTCAATTTTTATGAACACTGAAGCTTTCTTT
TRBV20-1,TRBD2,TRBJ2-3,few,CSPNSGNTDTQYF,TGCAGCCCGAATAGCGGGAACACAGATACGCAGTATTTT
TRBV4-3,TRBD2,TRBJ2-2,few,CASSQGASGNTGELFF,TGCGCCAGCAGCCAAGGCGCTAGCGGGAACACCGGGGAGCTGTTTTTT
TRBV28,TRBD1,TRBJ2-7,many,CASSPGQGKSYEQYF,TGTGCCAGCAGCCCCGGACAGGGAAAATCCTACGAGCAGTACTTC
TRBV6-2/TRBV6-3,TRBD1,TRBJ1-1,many,CATRGLVAEAFF,TGTGCCACCAGGGGGCTGGTCGCTGAAGCTTTCTTT
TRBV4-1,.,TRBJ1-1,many,CASSQDPFSNTEAFF,TGCGCCAGCAGCCAAGATCCGTTCTCTAACACTGAAGCTTTCTTT
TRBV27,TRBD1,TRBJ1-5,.,CASSPTDRVMKPQHF,TGTGCCAGCAGCCCAACGGACAGGGTAATGAAGCCCCAGCATTTT
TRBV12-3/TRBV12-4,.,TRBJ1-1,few,CASSLGPGTEAFF,TGTGCCAGCAGTTTAGGGCCAGGCACTGAAGCTTTCTTT
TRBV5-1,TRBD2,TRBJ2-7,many,CASSLEREGLDEQYF,TGCGCCAGCAGCTTGGAACGGGAGGGCCTCGACGAGCAGTACTTC
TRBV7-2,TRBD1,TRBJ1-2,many,CASSLNPTGFAGYTF,TGTGCCAGCAGCTTAAACCCGACAGGGTTTGCTGGCTACACCTTC
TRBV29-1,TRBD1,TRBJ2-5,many,CSVGQGPQETQYF,TGCAGCGTAGGACAGGGACCACAAGAGACCCAGTACTTC
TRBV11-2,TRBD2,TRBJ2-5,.,CASSLDPGTSGERLTQYF,TGTGCCAGCAGCTTAGATCCCGGGACTAGCGGGGAGAGGTTGACCCAGTACTTC
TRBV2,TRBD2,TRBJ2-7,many,CASSELAGGHEQYF,TGTGCCAGCAGTGAGCTAGCGGGAGGCCACGAGCAGTACTTC
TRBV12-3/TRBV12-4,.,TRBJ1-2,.,CASSLGEGYTF,TGTGCCAGCAGTCTAGGGGAAGGCTACACCTTC
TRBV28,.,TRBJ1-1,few,CASSFRGSYTEAFF,TGTGCCAGCAGTTTTCGGGGGAGTTACACTGAAGCTTTCTTT
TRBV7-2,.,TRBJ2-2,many,CASSNPAVSAGDTGELFF,TGTGCCAGCAGCAATCCCGCGGTCTCGGCAGGGGACACCGGGGAGCTGTTTTTT
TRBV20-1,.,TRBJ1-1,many,CSAIPSTEAFF,TGCAGTGCTATCCCGAGCACTGAAGCTTTCTTT